This paragraph reports one T cell receptor beta chain. What it recognizes is unknown. TCRdb processed the reads anew with MiXCR; each CDR3 protein has one entry. The top ten clones hold roughly 13% of a sample with fewer than 850,000 distinct CDR3 sequences, 25% to 35% of them seen once. V shed 7 bases, J shed 5 bases, and the junction held 4 bases outside the gene matches. The CDR3 has 12 residues. The germline V gene encodes CDR1 MNHEY and CDR2 SMNVEV (reference sequence). This entry comes from a study of T cell repertoires in cytomegalovirus infection. The material was cultured CD8+ T cells from PBMCs, obtained from culture after CMV antigen stimulation. The chain employs TRBV27 and TRBJ2-5; 7 bases align to TRBD1. This TCR was sampled from a human donor in good health (CMV status not recorded). Some clones in this sample may be carry-over from other donors' samples. CDR3 coding DNA: TGTGCCAGCACCGACAGGGTGGAGACCCAGTACTTC. Translating gives CASTDRVETQYF.